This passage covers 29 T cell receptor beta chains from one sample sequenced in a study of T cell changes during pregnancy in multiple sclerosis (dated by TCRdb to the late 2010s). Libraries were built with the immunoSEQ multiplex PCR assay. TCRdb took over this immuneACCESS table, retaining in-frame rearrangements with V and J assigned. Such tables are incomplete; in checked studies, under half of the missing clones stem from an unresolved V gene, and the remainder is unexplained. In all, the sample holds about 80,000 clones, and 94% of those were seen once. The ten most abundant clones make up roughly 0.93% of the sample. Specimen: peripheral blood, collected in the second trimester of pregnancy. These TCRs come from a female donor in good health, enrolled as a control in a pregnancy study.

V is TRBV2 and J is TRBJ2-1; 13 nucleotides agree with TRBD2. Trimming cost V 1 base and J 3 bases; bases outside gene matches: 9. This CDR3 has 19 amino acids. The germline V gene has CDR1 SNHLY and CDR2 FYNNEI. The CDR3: CASSEVETSGRSFYNEQFF. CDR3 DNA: TGTGCCAGCAGTGAAGTTGAGACTAGCGGGAGGAGTTTCTACAATGAGCAGTTCTTC.

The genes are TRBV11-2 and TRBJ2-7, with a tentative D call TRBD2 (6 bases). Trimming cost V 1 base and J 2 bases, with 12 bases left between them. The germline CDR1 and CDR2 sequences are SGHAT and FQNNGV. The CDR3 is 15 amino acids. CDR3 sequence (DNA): TGTGCCAGCAGCTTAGGGGCGGGACCAGCCTACGAGCAGTACTTC. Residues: CASSLGAGPAYEQYF.

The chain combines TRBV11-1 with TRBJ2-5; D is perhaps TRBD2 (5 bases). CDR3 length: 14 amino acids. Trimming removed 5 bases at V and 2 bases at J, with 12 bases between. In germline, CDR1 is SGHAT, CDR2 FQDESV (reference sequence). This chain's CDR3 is CASSQAGKQETQYF. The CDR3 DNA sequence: TGTGCCAGCAGCCAAGCCGGGAAGCAAGAGACCCAGTACTTC.

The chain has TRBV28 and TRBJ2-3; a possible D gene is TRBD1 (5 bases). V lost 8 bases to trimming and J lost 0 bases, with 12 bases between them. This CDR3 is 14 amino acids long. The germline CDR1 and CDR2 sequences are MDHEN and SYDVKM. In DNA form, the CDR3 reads TGTGCCAGCTGGCACGGACAAAGCACAGATACGCAGTATTTT. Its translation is CASWHGQSTDTQYF.

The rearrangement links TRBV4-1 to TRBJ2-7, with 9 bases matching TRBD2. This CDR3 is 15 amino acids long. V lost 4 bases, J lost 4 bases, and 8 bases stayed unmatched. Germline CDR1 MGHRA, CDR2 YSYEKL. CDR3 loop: CASSREKGLAYEQYF. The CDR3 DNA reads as TGCGCCAGCAGCCGGGAGAAGGGACTAGCTTACGAGCAGTACTTC.

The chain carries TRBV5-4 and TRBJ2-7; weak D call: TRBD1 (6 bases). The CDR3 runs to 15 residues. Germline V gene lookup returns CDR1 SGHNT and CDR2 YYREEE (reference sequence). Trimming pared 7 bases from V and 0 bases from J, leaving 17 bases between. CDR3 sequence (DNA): TGTGCCAGCCGAAAGGGGGTGGGGAGCTCCTACGAGCAGTACTTC. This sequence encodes CASRKGVGSSYEQYF.

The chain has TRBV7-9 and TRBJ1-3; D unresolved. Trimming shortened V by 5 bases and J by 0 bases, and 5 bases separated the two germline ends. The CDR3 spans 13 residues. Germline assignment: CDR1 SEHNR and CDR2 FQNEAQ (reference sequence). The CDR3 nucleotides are TGTGCCAGCAGCCCTAGCTCTGGAAACACCATATATTTT. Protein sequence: CASSPSSGNTIYF.

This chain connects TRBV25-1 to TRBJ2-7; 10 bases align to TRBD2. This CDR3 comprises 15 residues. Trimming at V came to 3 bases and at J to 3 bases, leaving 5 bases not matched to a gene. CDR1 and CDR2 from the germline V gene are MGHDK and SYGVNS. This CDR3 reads CASSESLAGNYEQYF. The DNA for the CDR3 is TGTGCCAGCAGTGAGTCACTAGCGGGAAACTACGAGCAGTACTTC.

CDR3 coding DNA: TGTGCCAGCAGTAGTAGCGGGAAAGCCTACAATGAGCAGTTCTTC. Its translation is CASSSSGKAYNEQFF. The rearrangement uses TRBV2 and TRBJ2-1; 8 bases are a match to TRBD2. The CDR3 consists of 15 residues. V was clipped by 5 bases and J by 2 bases; unmatched bases: 5. Germline V CDR1 and CDR2: SNHLY, FYNNEI.

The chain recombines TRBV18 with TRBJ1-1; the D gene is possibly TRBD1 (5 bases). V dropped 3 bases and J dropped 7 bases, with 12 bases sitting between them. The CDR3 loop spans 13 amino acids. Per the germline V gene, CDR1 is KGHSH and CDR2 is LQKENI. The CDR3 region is CASSPRGSDEAFF. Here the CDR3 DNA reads TGTGCCAGCTCACCGCGGGGCTCGGATGAAGCTTTCTTT. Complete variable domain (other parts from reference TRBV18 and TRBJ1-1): NAGVMQNPRHLVRRRGQEARLRCSPMKGHSHVYWYRQLPEEGLKFMVYLQKENIIDESGMPKERFSAEFPKEGPSILRIQQVVRGDSAAYFCASSPRGSDEAFFGQGTRLTVV.

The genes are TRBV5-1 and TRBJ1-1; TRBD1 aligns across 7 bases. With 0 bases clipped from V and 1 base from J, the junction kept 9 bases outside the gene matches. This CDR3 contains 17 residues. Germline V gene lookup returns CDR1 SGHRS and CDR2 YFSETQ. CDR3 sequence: CASSLGRQGIRNTEAFF. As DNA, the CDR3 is TGCGCCAGCAGCTTGGGCCGACAGGGAATACGGAACACTGAAGCTTTCTTT.

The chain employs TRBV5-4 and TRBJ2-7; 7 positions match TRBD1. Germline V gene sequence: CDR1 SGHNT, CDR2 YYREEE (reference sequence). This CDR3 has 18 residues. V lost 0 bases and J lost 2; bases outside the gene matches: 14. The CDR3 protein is CASSLGLMRTGSPYEQYF. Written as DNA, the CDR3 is TGTGCCAGCAGCTTGGGGTTAATGAGGACAGGTTCTCCCTACGAGCAGTACTTC. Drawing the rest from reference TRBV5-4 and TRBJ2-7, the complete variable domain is ETGVTQSPTHLIKTRGQQVTLRCSSQSGHNTVSWYQQALGQGPQFIFQYYREEENGRGNFPPRFSGLQFPNYSSELNVNALELDDSALYLCASSLGLMRTGSPYEQYFGPGTRLTVT.

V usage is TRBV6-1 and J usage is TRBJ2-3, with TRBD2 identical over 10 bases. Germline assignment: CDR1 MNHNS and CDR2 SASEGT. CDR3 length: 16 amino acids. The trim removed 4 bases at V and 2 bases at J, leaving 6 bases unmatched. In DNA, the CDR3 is TGTGCCAGCAGTGGAGGACTAGCGGTCGCCACAGATACGCAGTATTTT. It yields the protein CASSGGLAVATDTQYF.

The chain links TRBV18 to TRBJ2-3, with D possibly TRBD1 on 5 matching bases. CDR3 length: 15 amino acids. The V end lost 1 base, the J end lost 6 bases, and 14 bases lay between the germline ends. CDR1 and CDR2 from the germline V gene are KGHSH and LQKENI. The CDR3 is CASSPRAGKGDTQYF. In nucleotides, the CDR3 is TGTGCCAGCTCACCACGGGCAGGGAAAGGGGATACGCAGTATTTT.

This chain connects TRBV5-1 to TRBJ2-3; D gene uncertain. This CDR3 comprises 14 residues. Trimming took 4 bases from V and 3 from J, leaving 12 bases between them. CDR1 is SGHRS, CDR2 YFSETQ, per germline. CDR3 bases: TGCGCCAGCAGCGAACCCGACGGGACAGATACGCAGTATTTT. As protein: CASSEPDGTDTQYF. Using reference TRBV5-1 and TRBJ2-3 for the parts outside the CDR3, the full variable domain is KAGVTQTPRYLIKTRGQQVTLSCSPISGHRSVSWYQQTPGQGLQFLFEYFSETQRNKGNFPGRFSGRQFSNSRSEMNVSTLELGDSALYLCASSEPDGTDTQYFGPGTRLTVL.

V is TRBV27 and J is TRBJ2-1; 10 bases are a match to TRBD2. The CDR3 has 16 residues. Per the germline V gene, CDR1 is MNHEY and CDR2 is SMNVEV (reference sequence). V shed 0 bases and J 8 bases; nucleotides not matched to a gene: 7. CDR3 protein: CASSLSPGTSVHEQFF. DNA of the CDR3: TGTGCCAGCAGTTTATCCCCCGGGACTAGCGTACATGAGCAGTTCTTC.

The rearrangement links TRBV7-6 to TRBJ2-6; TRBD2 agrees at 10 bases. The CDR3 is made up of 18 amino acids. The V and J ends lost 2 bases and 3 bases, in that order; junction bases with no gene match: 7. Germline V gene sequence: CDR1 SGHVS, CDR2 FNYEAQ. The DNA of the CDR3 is TGTGCCAGCAGCTTACTAGCGGGAGTTGTTTATGGGGCCAACGTCCTGACTTTC. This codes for CASSLLAGVVYGANVLTF.

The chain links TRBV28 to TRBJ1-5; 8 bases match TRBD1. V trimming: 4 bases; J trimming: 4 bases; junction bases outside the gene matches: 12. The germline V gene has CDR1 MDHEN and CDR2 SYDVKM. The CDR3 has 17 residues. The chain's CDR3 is CASSWTGRGGVNQPQHF. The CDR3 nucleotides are TGTGCCAGCAGTTGGACAGGGAGGGGGGGGGTAAATCAGCCCCAGCATTTT.

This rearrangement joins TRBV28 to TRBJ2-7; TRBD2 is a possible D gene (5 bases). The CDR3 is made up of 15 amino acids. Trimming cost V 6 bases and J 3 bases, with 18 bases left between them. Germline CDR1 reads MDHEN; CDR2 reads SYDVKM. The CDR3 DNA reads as TGTGCCAGCAGCCGCCTGGAGGCCGGGGTCTACGAGCAGTACTTC. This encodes CASSRLEAGVYEQYF.

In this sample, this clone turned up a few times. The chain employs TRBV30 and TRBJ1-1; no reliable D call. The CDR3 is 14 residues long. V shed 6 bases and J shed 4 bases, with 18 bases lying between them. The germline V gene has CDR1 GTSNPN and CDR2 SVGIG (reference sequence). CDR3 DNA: TGTGCCTGCTCACCGGGGATTTTGAGCACTGAAGCTTTCTTT. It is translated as CACSPGILSTEAFF.

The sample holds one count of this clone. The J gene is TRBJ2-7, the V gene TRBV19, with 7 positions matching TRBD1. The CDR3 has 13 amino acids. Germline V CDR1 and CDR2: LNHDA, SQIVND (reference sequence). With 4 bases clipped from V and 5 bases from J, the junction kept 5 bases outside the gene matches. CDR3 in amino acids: CASSTTDRDEQYF. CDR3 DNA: TGTGCCAGTAGTACGACAGACAGGGACGAGCAGTACTTC.

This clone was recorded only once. The CDR3 bases are TGCGCCAGCAGCCCCCGGACACCGCCGGAGGGAAACACCATATATTTT. This translates into CASSPRTPPEGNTIYF. The V gene is TRBV10-2, the J gene TRBJ1-3; D perhaps matches TRBD1 (5 bases). Germline loops: CDR1 WSHSY, CDR2 SAAADI. CDR3 length: 16 amino acids. Deletions cut 6 bases from V and 4 bases from J, with 19 bases between.

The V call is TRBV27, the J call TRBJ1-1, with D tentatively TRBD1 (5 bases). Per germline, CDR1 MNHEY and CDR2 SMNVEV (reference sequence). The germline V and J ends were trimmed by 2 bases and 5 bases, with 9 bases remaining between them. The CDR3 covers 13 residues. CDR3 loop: CASSLGADTEAFF. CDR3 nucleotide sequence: TGTGCCAGCAGTTTAGGGGCGGATACTGAAGCTTTCTTT.

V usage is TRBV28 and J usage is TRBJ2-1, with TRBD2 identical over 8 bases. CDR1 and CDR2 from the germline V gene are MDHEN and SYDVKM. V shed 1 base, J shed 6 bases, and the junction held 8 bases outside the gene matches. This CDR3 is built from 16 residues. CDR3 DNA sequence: TGTGCCAGCAGTTTATATGTTCGAGCGGGAGTCAATGAGCAGTTCTTC. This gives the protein CASSLYVRAGVNEQFF.

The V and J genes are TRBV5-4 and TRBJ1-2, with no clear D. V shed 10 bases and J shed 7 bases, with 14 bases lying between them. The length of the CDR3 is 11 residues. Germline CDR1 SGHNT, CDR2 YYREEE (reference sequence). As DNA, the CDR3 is TGTGCCGGCTCCCGGGGAGGTGGCTACACCTTC. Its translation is CAGSRGGGYTF.

The DNA of the CDR3 is TGCGCCAGCAGCCAGGCAGGGGTTTACGGCTACACCTTC. This translates into CASSQAGVYGYTF. The rearrangement joins TRBV4-1 to TRBJ1-2; TRBD1 might be the D (6 bases). This CDR3 is 13 amino acids long. Trimming pared 3 bases from V and 8 bases from J, leaving 13 bases between. CDR1 MGHRA and CDR2 YSYEKL come from the germline V gene.

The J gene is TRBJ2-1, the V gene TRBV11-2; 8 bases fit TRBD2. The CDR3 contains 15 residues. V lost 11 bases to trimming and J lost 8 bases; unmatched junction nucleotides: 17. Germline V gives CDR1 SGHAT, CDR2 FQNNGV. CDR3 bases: TGTGCCTCATCCTCGCTAGCGGGCCGGGGGTATGAGCAGTTCTTC. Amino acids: CASSSLAGRGYEQFF. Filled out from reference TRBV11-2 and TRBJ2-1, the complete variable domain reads EAGVAQSPRYKIIEKRQSVAFWCNPISGHATLYWYQQILGQGPKLLIQFQNNGVVDDSQLPKDRFSAERLKGVDSTLKIQPAKLEDSAVYLCASSSLAGRGYEQFFGPGTRLTVL.

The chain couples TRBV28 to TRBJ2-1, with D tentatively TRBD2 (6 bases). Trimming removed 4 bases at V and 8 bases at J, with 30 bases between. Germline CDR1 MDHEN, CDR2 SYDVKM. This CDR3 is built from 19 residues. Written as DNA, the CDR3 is TGTGCCAGCAGTTATCTAATGACCGGGTTCGGGAGAAGTTTGGATGAGCAGTTCTTC. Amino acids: CASSYLMTGFGRSLDEQFF.

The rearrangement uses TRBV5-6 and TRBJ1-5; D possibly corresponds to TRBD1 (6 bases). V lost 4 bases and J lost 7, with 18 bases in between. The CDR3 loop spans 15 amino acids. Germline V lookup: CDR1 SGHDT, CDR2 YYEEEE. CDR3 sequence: CASSLLSPGDQPQHF. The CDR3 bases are TGTGCCAGCAGCCTCCTATCCCCAGGGGACCAGCCCCAGCATTTT. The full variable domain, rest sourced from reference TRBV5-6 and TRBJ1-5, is DAGVTQSPTHLIKTRGQQVTLRCSPKSGHDTVSWYQQALGQGPQFIFQYYEEEERQRGNFPDRFSGHQFPNYSSELNVNALLLGDSALYLCASSLLSPGDQPQHFGDGTRLSIL.